Below, 10 T cell receptor beta chains from the same sample are listed, as sequenced in a study of T cell responses to AZD1222 COVID-19 vaccine. Sequencing used immunoSEQ multiplex PCR; TCRdb keeps in-frame clones, though not all of them. The data hold tens of thousands of clones, with approximately 87% observed a single time. Sample: peripheral blood, taken 28 days after the second AZD1222 dose. Every receptor here comes from an adult who received the AZD1222 COVID-19 vaccine.

The chain has TRBV5-1 and TRBJ2-3; D may be TRBD2 (6 bases). V lost 2 bases to trimming and J lost 0 bases, with 7 bases between them. From germline, CDR1 is SGHRS and CDR2 YFSETQ. The CDR3 is 14 amino acids. The CDR3 DNA is TGCGCCAGCAGCTTCGGGGGAAGCACAGATACGCAGTATTTT. This codes for CASSFGGSTDTQYF.

This chain joins TRBV6-5 and TRBJ1-1, with a possible D match to TRBD1 (5 bases). Germline CDR1 and CDR2: MNHEY and SVGAGI. CDR3 length equals 12 residues. V was pared by 6 bases and J by 6 bases, with 11 bases between. The CDR3 sequence is CASSWGGAEAFF. The DNA of the CDR3 is TGTGCCAGCAGCTGGGGGGGGGCTGAAGCTTTCTTT.

The chain's CDR3 is CASSYGRGGYEQYF. The CDR3 DNA reads TGTGCCAGCAGTTACGGGCGGGGGGGCTACGAGCAGTACTTC. The chain employs TRBV6-5 and TRBJ2-7, with TRBD2 matching 9 bases. The germline gives CDR1 MNHEY, CDR2 SVGAGI. This CDR3 has 14 amino acids. V shed 2 bases, J shed 3 bases, and the junction held 2 bases outside the gene matches.

The chain couples TRBV28 to TRBJ1-1, with TRBD1 as a possible D gene (5 bases). V shed 6 bases and J shed 7 bases, with 24 bases lying between them. CDR1 and CDR2 from the germline V gene are MDHEN and SYDVKM. CDR3 length: 16 amino acids. For the CDR3, the DNA is TGTGCCAGCAGGGCGTTAGGGGCGGACGATACTAATGAAGCTTTCTTT. This encodes CASRALGADDTNEAFF.

The V call is TRBV6-5, the J call TRBJ1-5; D call uncertain. This CDR3 is built from 15 residues. V was shortened by 2 bases and J by 7 bases, with 15 bases between the two germline ends. CDR1 is MNHEY and CDR2 is SVGAGI in the germline V gene. CDR3: CASSYPTGLGQPQHF. CDR3 nucleotide sequence: TGTGCCAGCAGTTACCCGACGGGGTTGGGGCAGCCCCAGCATTTT.

This chain joins TRBV7-2 and TRBJ2-2, with TRBD1 as a possible D gene (6 bases). CDR1 and CDR2 from the germline V gene are SGHTA and FQGNSA. The CDR3 runs 14 residues. The germline V and J ends were trimmed by 6 bases and 4 bases, with 12 bases remaining between them. The CDR3 DNA follows: TGTGCCAGCAGAAACGACAGGCGCACCGGGGAGCTGTTTTTT. Protein product: CASRNDRRTGELFF.

This sequence joins TRBV27 and TRBJ1-1; 7 positions match TRBD1. V shed 10 bases and J 5 bases; nucleotides not matched to a gene: 10. The germline V gene has CDR1 MNHEY and CDR2 SMNVEV (reference sequence). This CDR3 contains 13 residues. DNA for the CDR3: TGTGCCACCAAACAGGGGCTGGGAACTGAAGCTTTCTTT. This gives the protein CATKQGLGTEAFF.

The chain recombines TRBV6-5 with TRBJ1-1; D unresolved. The CDR3 contains 12 residues. Trimming left V 5 bases short and J 11 bases short, with 15 bases between. Germline-derived CDR1 and CDR2 are MNHEY and SVGAGI. In nucleotides, the CDR3 is TGTGCCAGCAGTACGGAGGGAGGGAGGGCTTTCTTT. It is translated as CASSTEGGRAFF.

This clone was seen more than once but under ten times. The gene calls are TRBV5-1 and TRBJ2-7, with 11 positions matching TRBD1. V shed 4 bases and J 6 bases; nucleotides not matched to a gene: 6. This CDR3 comprises 14 residues. CDR1 is SGHRS, CDR2 YFSETQ, per germline. CDR3: CASSPGQGVVEQYF. For the CDR3, the DNA is TGCGCCAGCAGCCCGGGACAGGGGGTGGTCGAGCAGTACTTC. Full variable domain (rest looked up from reference TRBV5-1 and TRBJ2-7): KAGVTQTPRYLIKTRGQQVTLSCSPISGHRSVSWYQQTPGQGLQFLFEYFSETQRNKGNFPGRFSGRQFSNSRSEMNVSTLELGDSALYLCASSPGQGVVEQYFGPGTRLTVT.

The J gene is TRBJ1-1, the V gene TRBV5-1, with D maybe TRBD1 (6 bases). This CDR3 region has 14 residues. Trimming stripped 1 base from V and 4 bases from J, with 11 bases between. Germline V gene sequence: CDR1 SGHRS, CDR2 YFSETQ. The CDR3 DNA reads TGCGCCAGCAGCTTGACAGGGATGGGCACTGAAGCTTTCTTT. It codes for CASSLTGMGTEAFF.